The 25 T cell receptor beta chains given below trace back to one sample, sequenced in a study of T cell responses to AZD1222 COVID-19 vaccine. The protocol was immunoSEQ multiplex PCR, while the TCRdb copy is restricted to in-frame clones and leaves out a portion. This table has 140,000 to 150,000 clones, less than 95% appearing once. The source material was peripheral blood, sampled 28 days after the second dose of the MenACWY control vaccine. All receptors come from an adult who received the MenACWY meningococcal vaccine as a control.

V usage is TRBV15 and J usage is TRBJ2-7; 9 bases are shared with TRBD1. The germline V gene encodes CDR1 LNHNV and CDR2 YYDKDF (reference sequence). The CDR3 totals 15 residues. V shed 1 base, J shed 5 bases, and the junction held 6 bases outside the gene matches. CDR3 in amino acids: CATSRAGTGLNEQYF. CDR3 DNA: TGTGCCACCAGCAGAGCCGGGACAGGGCTCAACGAGCAGTACTTC.

V is TRBV2 and J is TRBJ1-4, with D hard to call. This CDR3 spans 10 amino acids. Germline V lookup: CDR1 SNHLY, CDR2 FYNNEI. The V gene lost 7 bases and the J gene lost 8 bases, with 5 bases spanning the gap. CDR3 residues: CASNGEKLFF. The CDR3 region has the DNA TGTGCCAGCAATGGGGAAAAACTGTTTTTT.

The rearrangement uses TRBV5-1 and TRBJ1-1; D ambiguous. Germline CDR1 is SGHRS and CDR2 is YFSETQ. V gave up 0 bases and J gave up 10 bases, with 10 bases separating them. The length of the CDR3 is 12 residues. For the CDR3, the DNA is TGCGCCAGCAGCTTGGACGGGCTCGGAGCTTTCTTT. Translating it yields CASSLDGLGAFF.

The genes are TRBV19 and TRBJ1-3; D is unclear. The CDR3 has 15 residues. CDR1 is LNHDA, CDR2 SQIVND, per germline (reference sequence). The V and J ends lost 9 bases and 0 bases respectively, with 15 bases between them. CDR3 sequence: CASTPGSHSGNTIYF. In DNA form, the CDR3 reads TGTGCCAGCACCCCGGGCTCTCACTCTGGAAACACCATATATTTT.

The V call is TRBV3-1 (or the pseudogene TRBV3-2), the J call TRBJ1-6, with D uncertain. This CDR3 region has 12 residues. V was cut by 0 bases and J by 10 bases, with 4 bases left in between. Germline CDR1 is LGHDT and CDR2 is YNNKEL (reference sequence). CDR3 bases: TGTGCCAGCAGCCAAGATGACTCACCCCTCCACTTT. This encodes CASSQDDSPLHF.

V usage is TRBV30 and J usage is TRBJ1-4; D is undetermined. Germline CDR1 is GTSNPN and CDR2 is SVGIG (reference sequence). Trimming pared 0 bases from V and 0 bases from J, leaving 5 bases between. The CDR3 runs to 14 residues. The chain's CDR3 is CAWSVTATNEKLFF. DNA of the CDR3: TGTGCCTGGAGTGTAACGGCAACTAATGAAAAACTGTTTTTT.

The chain links TRBV5-1 to TRBJ1-3, with no clear D. The CDR3 covers 13 residues. Germline loops: CDR1 SGHRS, CDR2 YFSETQ. V was clipped by 3 bases and J by 0 bases, with 4 bases between them. CDR3 loop: CASSSDSGNTIYF. The CDR3 DNA reads as TGCGCCAGCAGCTCGGACTCTGGAAACACCATATATTTT.

This clone appeared once. This sequence joins TRBV18 and TRBJ2-5, with D perhaps given as TRBD1 or TRBD2 (5 bases each). Germline V gene sequence: CDR1 KGHSH, CDR2 LQKENI. V lost 1 base and J 3 bases, leaving 12 bases between the germline ends. The CDR3 totals 15 residues. The CDR3 bases are TGTGCCAGCTCACCACTTCGAGGGGTGGAAGAGACCCAGTACTTC. It codes for CASSPLRGVEETQYF. Using reference TRBV18 and TRBJ2-5 for the parts outside the CDR3, the full variable domain is NAGVMQNPRHLVRRRGQEARLRCSPMKGHSHVYWYRQLPEEGLKFMVYLQKENIIDESGMPKERFSAEFPKEGPSILRIQQVVRGDSAAYFCASSPLRGVEETQYFGPGTRLLVL.

This clone was detected only once. V gene TRBV12-3 or TRBV12-4 combines with J gene TRBJ2-1, with unresolved D. This CDR3 spans 12 amino acids. The V gene lost 6 bases and the J gene lost 6 bases, with 9 bases spanning the gap. CDR3 sequence reads: CASSLNINEQFF. The CDR3 coding sequence is TGTGCCAGCAGCCTTAACATCAATGAGCAGTTCTTC.

This chain connects TRBV3-1 (or the pseudogene TRBV3-2) to TRBJ1-5; D is unclear. This CDR3 is built from 14 residues. The V end lost 1 base, the J end lost 7 bases, and 11 bases lay between the germline ends. The V gene's germline CDR1 is LGHDT and CDR2 YNNKEL (reference sequence). Written as DNA, the CDR3 is TGTGCCAGCAGCCAAGCATCTGCAGGACAGCCCCAGCATTTT. This sequence encodes CASSQASAGQPQHF.

The genes are TRBV7-2 and TRBJ1-3; unclear D gene. V was clipped by 1 base and J by 4 bases, with 5 bases between them. This CDR3 has 13 amino acids. Germline V gene sequence: CDR1 SGHTA, CDR2 FQGNSA. CDR3 in amino acids: CASSLGRGNTIYF. The DNA for the CDR3 is TGTGCCAGCAGCTTAGGAAGGGGAAACACCATATATTTT.

The chain employs TRBV5-6 and TRBJ2-4; D tentatively reads TRBD1 or TRBD2 (5 bases each). The CDR3 totals 17 residues. Deletions cut 0 bases from V and 1 base from J, with 14 bases between. Germline V lookup: CDR1 SGHDT, CDR2 YYEEEE. The CDR3 is CASSLVRGGRAKNIQYF. The CDR3 DNA follows: TGTGCCAGCAGCTTGGTTCGTGGGGGAAGGGCCAAAAACATTCAGTACTTC.

The chain couples TRBV5-6 to TRBJ1-1, with TRBD1 matching 9 bases. The V gene end was trimmed by 4 bases and the J gene end by 4 bases; junction bases not matched to a gene: 11. Germline lookup yields CDR1 SGHDT and CDR2 YYEEEE. The CDR3 length is 16 residues. The CDR3 DNA sequence: TGTGCCAGCAGCCCACCTCCCGGGACAGGGTCCACTGAAGCTTTCTTT. This translates into CASSPPPGTGSTEAFF.

This clone has a single count. The rearrangement links TRBV6-5 to TRBJ1-6, with D unclear. Trimming cost V 2 bases and J 0 bases, with 8 bases left between them. The CDR3 sequence is 16 residues long. Germline V gene lookup returns CDR1 MNHEY and CDR2 SVGAGI. The CDR3 DNA sequence: TGTGCCAGCAGTTACACTGAAAACTCCTATAATTCACCCCTCCACTTT. This sequence encodes CASSYTENSYNSPLHF.

The chain couples TRBV11-2 to TRBJ1-2, with D maybe TRBD1 (6 bases). V lost 7 bases and J lost 8, with 26 bases in between. Germline assignment: CDR1 SGHAT and CDR2 FQNNGV. The CDR3 runs 16 residues. CDR3 region: CASTLMRGGVGAGYTF. DNA for the CDR3: TGTGCCAGCACCCTCATGAGGGGGGGTGTTGGGGCCGGCTACACCTTC.

The chain uses TRBV5-6 and TRBJ2-2; 7 bases align to TRBD2. The length of the CDR3 is 16 residues. Germline V lookup: CDR1 SGHDT, CDR2 YYEEEE. V shed 0 bases, J shed 6 bases, and the junction held 8 bases outside the gene matches. The CDR3 DNA follows: TGTGCCAGCAGCTTGGCCGGGGGGATGTGGGCCGGGGAGCTGTTTTTT. Its translation is CASSLAGGMWAGELFF.

The V call is TRBV5-1, the J call TRBJ2-3; TRBD2 matches at 7 bases. Germline V gene sequence: CDR1 SGHRS, CDR2 YFSETQ. CDR3 length: 14 residues. V gave up 6 bases and J gave up 2 bases; unmatched junction bases: 6. CDR3 DNA sequence: TGCGCCAGCACACGCGGGGGTGCCACAGATACGCAGTATTTT. Translated: CASTRGGATDTQYF.

The chain is built from TRBV7-8 and TRBJ2-7; possibly TRBD1 for D (5 bases). CDR3 size: 15 residues. V lost 5 bases and J lost 0, with 14 bases in between. The V gene's germline CDR1 is SGHVS and CDR2 FQNEAQ. The CDR3 DNA reads as TGTGCCAGCAGCCTAAGGGGCCACAGCTCCTACGAGCAGTACTTC. This sequence encodes CASSLRGHSSYEQYF.

The chain has TRBV6-6 and TRBJ1-5, with no clear D. The length of the CDR3 is 14 residues. Germline CDR1 reads MNHNY; CDR2 reads SVGAGI (reference sequence). The germline V and J ends were trimmed by 7 bases and 0 bases, with 10 bases remaining between them. The CDR3 reads CASIQGPSNQPQHF. CDR3 sequence (DNA): TGTGCCAGCATCCAAGGACCTAGCAATCAGCCCCAGCATTTT.

The V and J genes are TRBV28 and TRBJ1-5; the D gene is possibly TRBD1 (5 bases). From germline, CDR1 is MDHEN and CDR2 SYDVKM. The CDR3 contains 13 residues. V lost 8 bases and J lost 11, with 19 bases in between. CDR3 sequence reads: CASSRGASGSQHF. The CDR3 DNA sequence: TGTGCCAGCTCGAGGGGAGCTTCTGGGTCCCAGCATTTT.

This chain links TRBV19 with TRBJ1-3, with 12 bases fitting TRBD1. CDR3 length equals 16 residues. The V gene's germline CDR1 is LNHDA and CDR2 SQIVND (reference sequence). Unmatched junction bases numbered 4, after V lost 7 bases and J lost 0 bases. CDR3 region: CASTGTGGASGNTIYF. CDR3 coding DNA: TGTGCCAGTACCGGGACAGGGGGCGCCTCTGGAAACACCATATATTTT.

The chain employs TRBV5-4 and TRBJ2-1, with TRBD1 identical over 7 bases. Trimming at V came to 4 bases and at J to 7 bases, leaving 14 bases not matched to a gene. The CDR3 has 16 amino acids. Germline V CDR1 and CDR2: SGHNT, YYREEE (reference sequence). The CDR3 loop reads CASSLTGTAMGNEQFF. The CDR3 bases are TGTGCCAGCAGCCTAACTGGGACAGCTATGGGGAATGAGCAGTTCTTC.

The rearrangement joins TRBV5-1 to TRBJ1-4; D might be TRBD1 (6 bases). Germline-derived CDR1 and CDR2 are SGHRS and YFSETQ. The length of the CDR3 is 15 residues. V was cut by 4 bases and J by 4 bases, with 14 bases left in between. Here the CDR3 reads CASSGPGQLNEKLFF. In DNA form, the CDR3 reads TGCGCCAGCAGCGGGCCGGGACAACTTAATGAAAAACTGTTTTTT.

The chain links TRBV9 to TRBJ2-5; possible D gene TRBD1, 5 bases. The CDR3 sequence is 14 residues long. With 1 base removed from V and 1 base from J, the gap between germline ends came to 8 bases. CDR1 is SGDLS, CDR2 YYNGEE, per germline. CDR3 coding DNA: TGTGCCAGCAGCGTAACTACAGGCCAAGAGACCCAGTACTTC. Translation gives CASSVTTGQETQYF.

V gene TRBV2 combines with J gene TRBJ1-4; no reliable D call. Germline V gene data show CDR1 as SNHLY and CDR2 as FYNNEI. CDR3 length: 13 residues. Trimming took off 4 bases at V and 0 bases at J, with 3 bases between the two ends. CDR3 nucleotide sequence: TGTGCCAGCAGTGTGACAACTAATGAAAAACTGTTTTTT. Protein: CASSVTTNEKLFF.